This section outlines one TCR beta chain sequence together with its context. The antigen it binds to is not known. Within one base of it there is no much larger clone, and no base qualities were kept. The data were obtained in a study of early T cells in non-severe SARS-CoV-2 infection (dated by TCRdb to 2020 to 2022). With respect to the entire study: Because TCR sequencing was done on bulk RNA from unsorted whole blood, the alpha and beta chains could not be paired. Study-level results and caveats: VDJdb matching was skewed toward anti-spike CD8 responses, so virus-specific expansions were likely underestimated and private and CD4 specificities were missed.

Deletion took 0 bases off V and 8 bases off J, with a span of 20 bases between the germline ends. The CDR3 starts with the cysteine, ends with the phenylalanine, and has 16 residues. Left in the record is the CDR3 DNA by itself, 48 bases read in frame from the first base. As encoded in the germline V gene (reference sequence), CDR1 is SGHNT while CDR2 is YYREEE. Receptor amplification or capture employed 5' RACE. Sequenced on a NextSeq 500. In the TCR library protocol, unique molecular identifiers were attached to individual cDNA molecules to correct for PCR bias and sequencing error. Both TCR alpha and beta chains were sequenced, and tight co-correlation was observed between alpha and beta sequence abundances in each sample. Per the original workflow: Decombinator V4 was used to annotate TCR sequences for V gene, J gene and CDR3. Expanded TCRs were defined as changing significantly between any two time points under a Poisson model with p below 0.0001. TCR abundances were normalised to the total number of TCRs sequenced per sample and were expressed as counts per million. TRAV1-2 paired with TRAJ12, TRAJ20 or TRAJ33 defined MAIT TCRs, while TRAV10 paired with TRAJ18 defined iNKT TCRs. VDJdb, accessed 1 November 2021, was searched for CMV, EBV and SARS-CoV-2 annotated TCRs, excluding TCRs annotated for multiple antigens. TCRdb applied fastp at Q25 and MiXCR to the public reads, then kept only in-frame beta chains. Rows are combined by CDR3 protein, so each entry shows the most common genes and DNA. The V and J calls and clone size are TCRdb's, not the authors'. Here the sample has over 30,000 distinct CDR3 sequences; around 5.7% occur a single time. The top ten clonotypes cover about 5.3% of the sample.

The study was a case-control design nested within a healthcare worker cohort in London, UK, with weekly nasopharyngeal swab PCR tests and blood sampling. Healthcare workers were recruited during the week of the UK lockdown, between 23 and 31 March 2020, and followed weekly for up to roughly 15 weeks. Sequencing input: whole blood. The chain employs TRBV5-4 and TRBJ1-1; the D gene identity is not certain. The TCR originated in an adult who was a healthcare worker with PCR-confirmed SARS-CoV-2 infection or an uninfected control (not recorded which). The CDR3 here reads CASSLGFGQTRPEAFF. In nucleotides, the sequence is TGTGCCAGCAGCTTGGGGTTCGGCCAAACTAGACCCGAAGCTTTCTTT.